This is a list of T cell receptor beta chains from one sample in a study of blood T cells in healthy people across ages. TCRdb itself ran the 5' RACE reads through MiXCR, one entry per CDR3 protein. The sample lists approximately 800,000 distinct CDR3 sequences; approximately 59% were seen once. The material sequenced was blood. The origin of the receptors is a man between 25 and 39 years old in good health. Each CDR3 is given with its conserved first and last residue. A D gene is named only where the DNA matches it firmly. Expanded clones are given a class, and other clones once, few, many or no size at all.

D gene | J gene | clone size | V gene | CDR3 protein | CDR3 DNA
TRBD2 | TRBJ2-3 | - | TRBV7-2 | CASSLSPSGGTIDTQYF | TGTGCCAGCAGCTTATCGCCTAGCGGGGGGACTATAGATACGCAGTATTTT
- | TRBJ2-3 | - | TRBV24-1 | CATSDTGIKDTQYF | TGTGCCACCAGTGATACCGGGATAAAAGATACGCAGTATTTT
TRBD2 | TRBJ2-7 | - | TRBV25-1 | CASSEFLAGYYEQYF | TGTGCCAGCAGTGAATTTCTAGCGGGATACTACGAGCAGTACTTC
TRBD1 | TRBJ2-1 | - | TRBV9 | CASSVEGRGQHNEQFF | TGTGCCAGCAGCGTAGAGGGCAGGGGGCAGCACAATGAGCAGTTCTTC
- | TRBJ1-2 | - | TRBV29-1 | CSVEDIAYYGYTF | TGCAGCGTTGAAGATATCGCATACTATGGCTACACCTTC
- | TRBJ1-1 | - | TRBV20-1 | CSAEGYTEAFF | TGCAGTGCCGAGGGTTACACTGAAGCTTTCTTT
TRBD1 | TRBJ2-1 | - | TRBV12-3/TRBV12-4 | CASSGQGNYNEQFF | TGTGCCAGCAGCGGACAGGGGAACTACAATGAGCAGTTCTTC
TRBD1 | TRBJ2-7 | few | TRBV4-3 | CASSQDLDRGREQYF | TGCGCCAGCAGCCAAGATTTGGACAGGGGGCGCGAGCAGTACTTC
- | TRBJ2-4 | few | TRBV6-5 | CASSYSTTLAKNIQYF | TGTGCCAGCAGTTACTCCACAACTCTAGCCAAAAACATTCAGTACTTC
- | TRBJ2-5 | few | TRBV6-5 | CASSETGGETQYF | TGTGCCAGCAGTGAGACAGGCGGGGAGACCCAGTACTTC
TRBD1 | TRBJ2-7 | few | TRBV4-3 | CASSQEDRGWNEQYF | TGCGCCAGCAGCCAAGAGGACAGGGGGTGGAACGAGCAGTACTTC
- | TRBJ1-2 | once | TRBV7-2 | CASSTLNRFGYTF | TGTGCCAGCAGCACCCTCAACCGGTTTGGCTACACCTTC
- | TRBJ2-7 | - | TRBV7-3 | CASSLISPGGEQYF | TGTGCCAGCAGCTTAATATCTCCCGGGGGCGAGCAGTACTTC
- | TRBJ2-3 | few | TRBV20-1 | CSAQIRSTDTQYF | TGCAGTGCTCAAATAAGAAGCACAGATACGCAGTATTTT
- | TRBJ2-7 | - | TRBV5-1 | CASSLSPGITSYEQYF | TGCGCCAGCAGCTTGAGCCCTGGGATCACATCCTACGAGCAGTACTTC
- | TRBJ1-5 | - | TRBV12-3/TRBV12-4 | CASSPRGLTHF | TGTGCCAGCAGTCCCCGGGGCCTAACGCATTTT
- | TRBJ2-7 | - | TRBV20-1 | CSARIARSYEQYF | TGCAGTGCTAGGATAGCCCGGTCCTACGAGCAGTACTTC
TRBD2 | TRBJ2-1 | - | TRBV10-3 | CAIATSGGTTEGNEQFF | TGTGCCATCGCGACTAGCGGGGGGACTACGGAAGGAAATGAGCAGTTCTTC
TRBD1 | TRBJ2-3 | - | TRBV6-2/TRBV6-3 | CASSLRGQGRGTDTQYF | TGTGCCAGCAGTTTGAGGGGGCAGGGCAGGGGCACAGATACGCAGTATTTT
TRBD2 | TRBJ2-7 | - | TRBV6-1 | CASSVRQGLAAYEQYF | TGTGCCAGCAGTGTTCGTCAGGGACTAGCAGCATACGAGCAGTACTTC
TRBD1 | TRBJ1-2 | - | TRBV7-2 | CASSPQGGVAGYTF | TGTGCCAGCAGCCCCCAAGGGGGCGTAGCTGGCTACACCTTC
TRBD1 | TRBJ2-1 | few | TRBV4-1 | CASSQEGTGAYNEQFF | TGCGCCAGCAGCCAAGAAGGGACAGGGGCCTACAATGAGCAGTTCTTC
TRBD2 | TRBJ2-3 | - | TRBV4-3 | CASSQEASGGPTTDTQYF | TGCGCCAGCAGCCAAGAGGCAAGCGGGGGGCCAACCACAGATACGCAGTATTTT
TRBD1 | TRBJ2-4 | once | TRBV2 | CASTGDREKQYF | TGTGCCAGCACCGGGGACAGGGAGAAGCAGTACTTC
- | TRBJ2-1 | - | TRBV20-1 | CSAVGPLLGEQFF | TGCAGTGCCGTGGGCCCCCTCCTGGGTGAGCAGTTCTTC
TRBD2 | TRBJ2-3 | - | TRBV5-1 | CASSWRTSGGKTDTQYF | TGCGCCAGCAGCTGGAGGACTAGCGGGGGAAAGACAGATACGCAGTATTTT
- | TRBJ2-3 | - | TRBV5-4 | CASSSPGERLTGTQYF | TGTGCCAGCTCCTCTCCGGGGGAACGACTCACAGGTACGCAGTATTTT
TRBD2 | TRBJ2-1 | - | TRBV10-3 | CAIRPGTINEQFF | TGTGCCATCAGGCCCGGGACTATCAATGAGCAGTTCTTC
- | TRBJ2-6 | few | TRBV7-2 | CASSPINSGANVLTF | TGTGCCAGCAGCCCCATTAACTCTGGGGCCAACGTCCTGACTTTC
- | TRBJ1-2 | - | TRBV20-1 | CSARDRDPPNYGFTF | TGCAGTGCTAGAGATCGAGACCCTCCAAACTATGGCTTCACCTTC
TRBD1 | TRBJ1-2 | - | TRBV29-1 | CSVLQGEGYGYTF | TGCAGCGTCTTACAGGGGGAAGGCTATGGCTACACCTTC